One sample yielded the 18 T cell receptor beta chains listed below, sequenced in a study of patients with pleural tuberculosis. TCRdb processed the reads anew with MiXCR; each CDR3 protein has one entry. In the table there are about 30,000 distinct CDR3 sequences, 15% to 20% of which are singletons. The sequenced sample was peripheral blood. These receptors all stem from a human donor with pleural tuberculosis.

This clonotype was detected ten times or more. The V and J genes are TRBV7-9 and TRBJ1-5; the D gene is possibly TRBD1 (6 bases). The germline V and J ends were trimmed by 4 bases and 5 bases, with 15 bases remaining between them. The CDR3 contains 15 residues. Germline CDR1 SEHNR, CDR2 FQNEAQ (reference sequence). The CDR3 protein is CASSSTRGPDQPQHF. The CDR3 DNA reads TGTGCCAGCAGCTCCACCCGGGGGCCAGATCAGCCCCAGCATTTT. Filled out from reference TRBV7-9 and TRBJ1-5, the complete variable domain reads DTGVSQNPRHKITKRGQNVTFRCDPISEHNRLYWYRQTLGQGPEFLTYFQNEAQLEKSRLLSDRFSAERPKGSFSTLEIQRTEQGDSAMYLCASSSTRGPDQPQHFGDGTRLSIL.

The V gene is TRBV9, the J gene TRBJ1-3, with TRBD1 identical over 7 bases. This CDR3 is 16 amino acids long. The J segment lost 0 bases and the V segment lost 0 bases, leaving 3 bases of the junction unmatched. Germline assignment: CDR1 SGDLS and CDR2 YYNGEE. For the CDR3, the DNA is TGTGCCAGCAGCGTAGAGGGACAGTTCTCTGGAAACACCATATATTTT. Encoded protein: CASSVEGQFSGNTIYF.

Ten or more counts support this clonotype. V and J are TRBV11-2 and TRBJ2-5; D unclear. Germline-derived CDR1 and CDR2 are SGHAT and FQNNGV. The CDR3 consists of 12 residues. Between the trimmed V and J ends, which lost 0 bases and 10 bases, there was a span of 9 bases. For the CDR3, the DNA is TGTGCCAGCAGCTTAGATCTTGGGAACCAGTACTTC. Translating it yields CASSLDLGNQYF.

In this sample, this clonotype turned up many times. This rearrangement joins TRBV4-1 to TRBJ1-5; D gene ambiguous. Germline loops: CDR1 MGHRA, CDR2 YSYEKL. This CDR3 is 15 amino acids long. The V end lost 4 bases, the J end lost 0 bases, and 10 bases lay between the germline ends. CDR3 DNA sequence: TGCGCCAGCAGCCGTAGGTTAAATAGCAATCAGCCCCAGCATTTT. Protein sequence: CASSRRLNSNQPQHF.

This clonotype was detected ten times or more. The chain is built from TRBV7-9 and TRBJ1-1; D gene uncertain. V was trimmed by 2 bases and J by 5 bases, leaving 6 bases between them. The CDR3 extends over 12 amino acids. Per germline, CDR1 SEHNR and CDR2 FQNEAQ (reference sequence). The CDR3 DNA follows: TGTGCCAGCAGCTTATCGGGGACTGAAGCTTTCTTT. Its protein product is CASSLSGTEAFF.

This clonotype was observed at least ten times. Here the CDR3 reads CAISESVRAEAFF. The CDR3 DNA is TGTGCCATCAGTGAGTCGGTACGGGCTGAAGCTTTCTTT. The chain uses TRBV10-3 and TRBJ1-1; no clear D gene. Germline V gives CDR1 ENHRY, CDR2 SYGVKD. CDR3 length: 13 residues. The V and J ends lost 0 bases and 6 bases respectively, with 8 bases between them.

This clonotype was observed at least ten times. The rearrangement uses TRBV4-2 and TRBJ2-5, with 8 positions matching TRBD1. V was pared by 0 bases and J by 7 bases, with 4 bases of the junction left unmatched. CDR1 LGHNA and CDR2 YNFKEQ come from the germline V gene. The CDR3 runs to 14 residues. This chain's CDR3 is CASSQDQGAGTQYF. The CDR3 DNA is TGTGCCAGCAGCCAAGATCAGGGGGCGGGGACCCAGTACTTC.

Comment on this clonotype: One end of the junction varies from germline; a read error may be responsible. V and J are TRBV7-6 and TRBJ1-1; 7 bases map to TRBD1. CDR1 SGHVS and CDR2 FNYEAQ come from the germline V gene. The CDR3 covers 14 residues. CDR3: CAGSLTGDGTEAFF. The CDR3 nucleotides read TGCGCCGGCAGCTTAACAGGGGATGGCACTGAAGCTTTCTTT. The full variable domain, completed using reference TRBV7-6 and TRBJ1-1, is GAGVSQSPRYKVTKRGQDVALRCDPISGHVSLYWYRQALGQGPEFLTYFNYEAQQDKSGLPNDRFSAERPEGSISTLTIQRTEQRDSAMYRCAGSLTGDGTEAFFGQGTRLTVV.

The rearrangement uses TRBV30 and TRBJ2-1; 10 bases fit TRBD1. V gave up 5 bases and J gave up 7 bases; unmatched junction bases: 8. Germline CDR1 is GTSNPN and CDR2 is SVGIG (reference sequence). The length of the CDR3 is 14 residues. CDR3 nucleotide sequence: TGTGCCTGGCACCCGGACAGGGGGAGTAATGAGCAGTTCTTC. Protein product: CAWHPDRGSNEQFF.

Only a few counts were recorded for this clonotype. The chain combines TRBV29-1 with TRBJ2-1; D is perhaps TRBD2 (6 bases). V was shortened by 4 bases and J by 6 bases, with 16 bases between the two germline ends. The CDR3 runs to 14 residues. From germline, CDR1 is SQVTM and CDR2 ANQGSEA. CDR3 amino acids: CSVATLALPNEQFF. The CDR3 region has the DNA TGCAGCGTTGCTACGCTAGCGTTACCCAATGAGCAGTTCTTC.

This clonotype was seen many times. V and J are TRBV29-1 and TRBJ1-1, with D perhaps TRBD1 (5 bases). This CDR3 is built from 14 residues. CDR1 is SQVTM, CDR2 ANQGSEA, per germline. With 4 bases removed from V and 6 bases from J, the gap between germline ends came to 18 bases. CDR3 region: CSVGGTALGAEAFF. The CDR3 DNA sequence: TGCAGCGTTGGAGGGACCGCTCTAGGGGCTGAAGCTTTCTTT.

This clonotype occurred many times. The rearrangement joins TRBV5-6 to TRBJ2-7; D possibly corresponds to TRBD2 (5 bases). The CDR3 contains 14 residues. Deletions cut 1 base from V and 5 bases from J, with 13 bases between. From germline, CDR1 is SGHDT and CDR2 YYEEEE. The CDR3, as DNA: TGTGCCAGCAGCTTGATCGGGGATCTCCACGAGCAGTACTTC. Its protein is CASSLIGDLHEQYF.

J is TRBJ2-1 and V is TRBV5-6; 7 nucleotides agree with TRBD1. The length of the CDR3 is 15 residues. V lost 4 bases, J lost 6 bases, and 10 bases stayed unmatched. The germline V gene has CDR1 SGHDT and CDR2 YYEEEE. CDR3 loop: CASSASRGRGNEQFF. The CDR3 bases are TGTGCCAGCAGCGCTTCGAGGGGGCGCGGCAATGAGCAGTTCTTC.

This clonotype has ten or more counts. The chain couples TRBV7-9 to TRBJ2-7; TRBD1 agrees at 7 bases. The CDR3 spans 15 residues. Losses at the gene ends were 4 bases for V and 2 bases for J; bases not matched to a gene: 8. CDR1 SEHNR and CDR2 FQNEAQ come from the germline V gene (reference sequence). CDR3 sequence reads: CASSSRQGPPYEQYF. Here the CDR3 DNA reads TGTGCCAGCAGCTCACGACAGGGTCCACCCTACGAGCAGTACTTC.

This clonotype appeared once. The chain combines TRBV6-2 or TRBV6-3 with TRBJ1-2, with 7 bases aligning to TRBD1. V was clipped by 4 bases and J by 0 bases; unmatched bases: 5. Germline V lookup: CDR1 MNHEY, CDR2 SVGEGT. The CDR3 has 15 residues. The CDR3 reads CASSSRGAANYGYTF. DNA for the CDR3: TGTGCCAGCAGTTCCAGGGGGGCAGCTAACTATGGCTACACCTTC.

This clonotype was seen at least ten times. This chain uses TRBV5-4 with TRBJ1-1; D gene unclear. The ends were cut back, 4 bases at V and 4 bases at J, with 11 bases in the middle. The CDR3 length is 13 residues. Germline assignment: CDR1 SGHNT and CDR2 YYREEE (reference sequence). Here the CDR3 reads CASSRSSGTEAFF. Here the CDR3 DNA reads TGTGCCAGCAGCCGGAGCAGCGGCACTGAAGCTTTCTTT.

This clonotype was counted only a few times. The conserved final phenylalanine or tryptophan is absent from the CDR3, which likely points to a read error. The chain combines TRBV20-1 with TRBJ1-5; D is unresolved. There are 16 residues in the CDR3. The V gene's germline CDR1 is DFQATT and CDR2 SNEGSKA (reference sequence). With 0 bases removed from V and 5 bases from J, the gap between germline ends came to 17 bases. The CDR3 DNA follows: TGCAGTGCTAGAGACAGAGGCTCCCTAGGTGATCAGCCCCAGCATCTT. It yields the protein CSARDRGSLGDQPQHL.

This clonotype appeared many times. This CDR3 reads CASSPPGGFYNEQFF. CDR3 sequence (DNA): TGTGCCAGCAGCCCCCCAGGGGGCTTCTACAATGAGCAGTTCTTC. This rearrangement joins TRBV9 to TRBJ2-1; 8 bases align to TRBD1. Germline V CDR1 and CDR2: SGDLS, YYNGEE. The CDR3 covers 15 residues. Trimming at V came to 4 bases and at J to 3 bases, leaving 6 bases not matched to a gene.